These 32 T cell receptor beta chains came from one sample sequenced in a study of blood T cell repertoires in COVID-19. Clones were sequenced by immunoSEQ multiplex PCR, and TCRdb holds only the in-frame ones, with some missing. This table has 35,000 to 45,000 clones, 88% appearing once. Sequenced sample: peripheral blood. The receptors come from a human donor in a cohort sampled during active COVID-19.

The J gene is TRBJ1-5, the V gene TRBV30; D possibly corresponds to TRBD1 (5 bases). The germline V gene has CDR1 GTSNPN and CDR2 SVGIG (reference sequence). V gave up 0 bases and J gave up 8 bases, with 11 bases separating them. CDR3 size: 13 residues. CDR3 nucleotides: TGTGCCTGGAGTGTGGGGCCTATTAAGCCCCAGCATTTT. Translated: CAWSVGPIKPQHF.

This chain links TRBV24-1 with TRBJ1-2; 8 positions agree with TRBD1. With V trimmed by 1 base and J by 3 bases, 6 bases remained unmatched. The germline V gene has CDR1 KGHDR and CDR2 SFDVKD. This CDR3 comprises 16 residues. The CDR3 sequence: CATSDFSGQGDYGYTF. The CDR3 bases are TGTGCCACCAGTGATTTCTCTGGACAGGGCGACTATGGCTACACCTTC.

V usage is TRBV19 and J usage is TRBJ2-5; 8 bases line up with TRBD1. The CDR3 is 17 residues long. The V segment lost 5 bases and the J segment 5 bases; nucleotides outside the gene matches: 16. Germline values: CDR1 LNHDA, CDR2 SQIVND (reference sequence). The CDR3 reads CASSVKFRDRSWETQYF. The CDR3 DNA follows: TGTGCCAGTAGTGTTAAATTCCGGGACAGGTCTTGGGAGACCCAGTACTTC.

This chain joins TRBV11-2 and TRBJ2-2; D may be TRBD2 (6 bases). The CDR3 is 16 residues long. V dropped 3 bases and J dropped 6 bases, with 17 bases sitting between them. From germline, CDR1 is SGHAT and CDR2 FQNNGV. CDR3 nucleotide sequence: TGTGCCAGCAGCTTTGAGGGGACTTACTTTGCCGGGGAGCTGTTTTTT. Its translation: CASSFEGTYFAGELFF.

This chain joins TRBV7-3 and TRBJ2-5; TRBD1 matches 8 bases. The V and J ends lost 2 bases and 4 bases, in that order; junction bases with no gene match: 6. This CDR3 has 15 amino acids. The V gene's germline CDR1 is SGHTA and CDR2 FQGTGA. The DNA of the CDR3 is TGTGCCAGCAGCTTATCAACAGGGGGGAGAGAGACCCAGTACTTC. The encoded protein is CASSLSTGGRETQYF.

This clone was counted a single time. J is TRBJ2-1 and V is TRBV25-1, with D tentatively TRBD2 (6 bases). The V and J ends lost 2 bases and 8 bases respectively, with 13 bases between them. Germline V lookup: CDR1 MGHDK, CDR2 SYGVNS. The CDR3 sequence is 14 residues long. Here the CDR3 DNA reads TGTGCCAGCAGTGAAACAACCAGGGAGGATGAGCAGTTCTTC. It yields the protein CASSETTREDEQFF.

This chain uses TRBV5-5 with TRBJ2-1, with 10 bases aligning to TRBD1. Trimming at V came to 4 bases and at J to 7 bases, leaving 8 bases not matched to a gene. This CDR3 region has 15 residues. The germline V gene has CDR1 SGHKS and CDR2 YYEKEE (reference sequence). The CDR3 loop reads CASSDRDRGVNEQFF. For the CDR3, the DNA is TGTGCCAGCAGCGATCGGGACAGGGGCGTTAATGAGCAGTTCTTC.

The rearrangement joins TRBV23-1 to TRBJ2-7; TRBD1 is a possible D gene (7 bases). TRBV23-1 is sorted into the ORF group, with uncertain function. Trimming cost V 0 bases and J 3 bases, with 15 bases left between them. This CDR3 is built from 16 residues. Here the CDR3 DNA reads TGCGCCAGCAGTCAATCCCAGTGGCAGGGGGGCTACGAGCAGTACTTC. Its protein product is CASSQSQWQGGYEQYF.

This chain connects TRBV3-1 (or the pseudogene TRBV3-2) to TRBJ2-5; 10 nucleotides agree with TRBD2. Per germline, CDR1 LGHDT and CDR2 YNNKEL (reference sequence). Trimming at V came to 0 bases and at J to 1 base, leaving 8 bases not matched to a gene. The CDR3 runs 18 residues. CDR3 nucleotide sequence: TGTGCCAGCAGCCAAGATAGTCGCCTAGCGGGGGCCCAAGAGACCCAGTACTTC. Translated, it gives CASSQDSRLAGAQETQYF.

The chain's CDR3 is CAISDRQQYGYTF. In DNA form, the CDR3 reads TGTGCCATCAGTGACCGACAGCAATATGGCTACACCTTC. The chain has TRBV10-3 and TRBJ1-2, with D perhaps matching TRBD1 (5 bases). Trimming removed 3 bases at V and 5 bases at J, with 10 bases between. Germline CDR1 is ENHRY and CDR2 is SYGVKD. There are 13 residues in the CDR3.

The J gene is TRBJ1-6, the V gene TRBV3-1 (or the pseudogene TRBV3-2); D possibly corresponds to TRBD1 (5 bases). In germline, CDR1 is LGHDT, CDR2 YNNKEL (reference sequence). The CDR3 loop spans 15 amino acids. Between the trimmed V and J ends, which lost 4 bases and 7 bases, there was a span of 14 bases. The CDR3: CASSPQGGNNSPLHF. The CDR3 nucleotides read TGTGCCAGCAGCCCCCAGGGAGGGAACAATTCACCCCTCCACTTT.

The CDR3 region has the DNA TGTGCCAGCTCACCAGGGACAGGAGTATCTGGGGCCAACGTCCTGACTTTC. Translation: CASSPGTGVSGANVLTF. The chain uses TRBV18 and TRBJ2-6, with TRBD1 matching 8 bases. The CDR3 is 17 residues long. The J segment lost 1 base and the V segment lost 2 bases, leaving 4 bases of the junction unmatched. Germline V gives CDR1 KGHSH, CDR2 LQKENI.

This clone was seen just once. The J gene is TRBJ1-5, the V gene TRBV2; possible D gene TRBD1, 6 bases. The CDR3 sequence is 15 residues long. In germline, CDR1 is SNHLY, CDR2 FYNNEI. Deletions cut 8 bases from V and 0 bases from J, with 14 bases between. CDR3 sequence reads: CASVATGYSNQPQHF. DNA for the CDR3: TGTGCCAGCGTTGCGACAGGTTATAGCAATCAGCCCCAGCATTTT.

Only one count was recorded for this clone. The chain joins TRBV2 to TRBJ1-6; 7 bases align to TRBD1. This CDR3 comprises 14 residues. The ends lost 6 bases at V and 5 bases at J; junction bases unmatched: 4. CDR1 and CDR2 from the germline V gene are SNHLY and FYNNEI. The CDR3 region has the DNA TGTGCCAGCAGAGCCGGGACAGATAATTCACCCCTCCACTTT. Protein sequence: CASRAGTDNSPLHF.

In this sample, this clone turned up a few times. The CDR3 DNA reads TGTTCTTCAGGGGGCAATCGGGAGACCCAGTACTTC. This gives the protein CSSGGNRETQYF. This rearrangement joins TRBV19 to TRBJ2-5, with TRBD1 matching over 8 bases. The germline V gene encodes CDR1 LNHDA and CDR2 SQIVND (reference sequence). The CDR3 sequence is 12 residues long.

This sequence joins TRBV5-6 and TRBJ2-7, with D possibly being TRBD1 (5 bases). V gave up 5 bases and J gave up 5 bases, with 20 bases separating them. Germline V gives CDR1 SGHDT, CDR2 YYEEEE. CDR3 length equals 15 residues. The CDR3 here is CASRGWAGQFDEQYF. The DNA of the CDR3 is TGTGCCAGCAGGGGCTGGGCAGGGCAGTTCGACGAGCAGTACTTC.

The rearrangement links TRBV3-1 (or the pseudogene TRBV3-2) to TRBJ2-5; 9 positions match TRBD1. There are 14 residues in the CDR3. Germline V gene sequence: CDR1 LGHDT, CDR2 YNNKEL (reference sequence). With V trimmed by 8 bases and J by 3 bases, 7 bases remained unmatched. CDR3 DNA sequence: TGTGCCAGCCGGGGGACAGGGAACAAAGAGACCCAGTACTTC. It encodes CASRGTGNKETQYF.

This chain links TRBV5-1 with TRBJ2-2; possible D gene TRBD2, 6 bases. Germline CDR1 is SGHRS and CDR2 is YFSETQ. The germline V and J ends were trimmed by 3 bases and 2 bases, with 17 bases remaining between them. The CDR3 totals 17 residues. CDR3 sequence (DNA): TGCGCCAGCAGCTGGAGGTCTATCGGGAGTAACACCGGGGAGCTGTTTTTT. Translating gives CASSWRSIGSNTGELFF. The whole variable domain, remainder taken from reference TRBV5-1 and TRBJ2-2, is KAGVTQTPRYLIKTRGQQVTLSCSPISGHRSVSWYQQTPGQGLQFLFEYFSETQRNKGNFPGRFSGRQFSNSRSEMNVSTLELGDSALYLCASSWRSIGSNTGELFFGEGSRLTVL.

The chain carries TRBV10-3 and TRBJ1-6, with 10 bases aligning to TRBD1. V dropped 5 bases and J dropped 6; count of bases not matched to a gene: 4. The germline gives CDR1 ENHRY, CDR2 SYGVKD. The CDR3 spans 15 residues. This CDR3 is CAISYRQGANSPLHF. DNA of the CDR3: TGTGCCATCAGTTATCGACAGGGGGCTAATTCACCCCTCCACTTT.

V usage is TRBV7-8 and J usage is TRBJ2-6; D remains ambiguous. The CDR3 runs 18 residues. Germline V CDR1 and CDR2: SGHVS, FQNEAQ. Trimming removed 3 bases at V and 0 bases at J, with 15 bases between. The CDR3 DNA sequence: TGTGCCAGCAGCTTCACGAATGCTGGCCCCTCTGGGGCCAACGTCCTGACTTTC. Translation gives CASSFTNAGPSGANVLTF.

Here the CDR3 reads CASSSKLGGFEAAYNEQFF. CDR3 DNA: TGTGCCAGCAGCTCTAAACTAGGGGGATTCGAGGCTGCCTACAATGAGCAGTTCTTC. V is TRBV7-9 and J is TRBJ2-1, with a possible D match to TRBD1 (6 bases). CDR1 and CDR2 (germline): SEHNR, FQNEAQ (reference sequence). Deletions cut 4 bases from V and 2 bases from J, with 24 bases between. CDR3 length equals 19 residues.

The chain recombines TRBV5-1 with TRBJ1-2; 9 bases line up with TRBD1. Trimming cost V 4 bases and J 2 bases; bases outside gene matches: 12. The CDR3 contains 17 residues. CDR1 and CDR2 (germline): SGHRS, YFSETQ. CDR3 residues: CASSLPGTGLTNYGYTF. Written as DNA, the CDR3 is TGCGCCAGCAGCCTCCCCGGGACAGGGTTGACCAACTATGGCTACACCTTC. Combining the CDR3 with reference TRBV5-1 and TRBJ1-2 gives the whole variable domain KAGVTQTPRYLIKTRGQQVTLSCSPISGHRSVSWYQQTPGQGLQFLFEYFSETQRNKGNFPGRFSGRQFSNSRSEMNVSTLELGDSALYLCASSLPGTGLTNYGYTFGSGTRLTVV.

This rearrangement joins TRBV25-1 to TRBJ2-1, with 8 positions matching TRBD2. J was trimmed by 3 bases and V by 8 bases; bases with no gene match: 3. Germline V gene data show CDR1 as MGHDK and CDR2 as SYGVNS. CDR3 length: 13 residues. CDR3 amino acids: CASAGGGYNEQFF. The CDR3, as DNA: TGTGCCAGCGCCGGGGGGGGCTACAATGAGCAGTTCTTC.

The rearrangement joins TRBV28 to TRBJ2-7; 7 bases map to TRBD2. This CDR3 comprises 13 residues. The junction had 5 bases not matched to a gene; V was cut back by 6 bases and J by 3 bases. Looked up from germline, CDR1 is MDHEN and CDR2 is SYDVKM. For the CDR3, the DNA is TGTGCCAGCAGGCGGGGGAATGACTACGAGCAGTACTTC. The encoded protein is CASRRGNDYEQYF.

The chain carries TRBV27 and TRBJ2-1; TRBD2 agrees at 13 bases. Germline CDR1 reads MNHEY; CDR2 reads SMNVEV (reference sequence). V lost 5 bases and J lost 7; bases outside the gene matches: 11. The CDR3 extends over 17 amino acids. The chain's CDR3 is CASSQDEGLAGVNEQFF. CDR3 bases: TGTGCCAGCAGTCAAGATGAAGGACTAGCGGGAGTGAATGAGCAGTTCTTC.

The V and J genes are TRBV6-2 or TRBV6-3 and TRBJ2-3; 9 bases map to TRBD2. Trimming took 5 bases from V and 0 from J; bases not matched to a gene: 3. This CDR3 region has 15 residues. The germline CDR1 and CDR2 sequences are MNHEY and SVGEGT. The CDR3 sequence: CASSGLAISTDTQYF. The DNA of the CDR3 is TGTGCCAGCAGTGGACTAGCGATTAGCACAGATACGCAGTATTTT.

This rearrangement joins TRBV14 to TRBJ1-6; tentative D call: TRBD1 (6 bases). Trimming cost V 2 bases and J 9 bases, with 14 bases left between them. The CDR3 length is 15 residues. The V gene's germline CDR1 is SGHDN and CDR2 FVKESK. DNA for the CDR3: TGTGCCAGCAGCCAAAGGCAGGGGCGCAGTTCACCCCTCCACTTT. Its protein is CASSQRQGRSSPLHF.

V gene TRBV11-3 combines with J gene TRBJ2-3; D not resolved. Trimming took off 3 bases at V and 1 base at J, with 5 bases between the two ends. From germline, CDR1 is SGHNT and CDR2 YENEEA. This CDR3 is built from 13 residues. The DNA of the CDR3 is TGTGCCAGCAGCTTTAGCCGCACAGATACGCAGTATTTT. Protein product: CASSFSRTDTQYF.

CDR3 sequence reads: CASSGGGEVDTQYF. The CDR3 nucleotides are TGTGCCAGCAGCGGGGGAGGAGAGGTGGATACGCAGTATTTT. The chain employs TRBV6-4 and TRBJ2-3; perhaps TRBD2 as D (6 bases). Trimming cost V 6 bases and J 6 bases, with 16 bases left between them. There are 14 residues in the CDR3. Looked up from germline, CDR1 is MRHNA and CDR2 is SNTAGT.

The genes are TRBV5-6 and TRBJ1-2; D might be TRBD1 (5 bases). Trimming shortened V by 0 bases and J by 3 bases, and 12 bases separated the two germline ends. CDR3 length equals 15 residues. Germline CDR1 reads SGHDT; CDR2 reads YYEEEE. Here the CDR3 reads CASSLGGTSDYGYTF. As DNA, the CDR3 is TGTGCCAGCAGCTTGGGAGGGACTTCGGACTATGGCTACACCTTC.

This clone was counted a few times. This chain's CDR3 is CASSPQTGLTDTQYF. DNA for the CDR3: TGTGCCAGCAGTCCCCAGACAGGACTCACAGATACGCAGTATTTT. The genes are TRBV6-2 or TRBV6-3 and TRBJ2-3; D possibly corresponds to TRBD1 (6 bases). Germline CDR1 reads MNHEY; CDR2 reads SVGEGT. V dropped 5 bases and J dropped 2 bases, with 14 bases sitting between them. This CDR3 has 15 residues.

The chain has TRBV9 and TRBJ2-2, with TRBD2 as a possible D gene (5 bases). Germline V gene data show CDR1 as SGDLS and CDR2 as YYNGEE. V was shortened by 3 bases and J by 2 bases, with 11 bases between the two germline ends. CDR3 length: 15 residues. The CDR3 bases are TGTGCCAGCAGCGCCGGGATCACAAACACCGGGGAGCTGTTTTTT. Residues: CASSAGITNTGELFF.